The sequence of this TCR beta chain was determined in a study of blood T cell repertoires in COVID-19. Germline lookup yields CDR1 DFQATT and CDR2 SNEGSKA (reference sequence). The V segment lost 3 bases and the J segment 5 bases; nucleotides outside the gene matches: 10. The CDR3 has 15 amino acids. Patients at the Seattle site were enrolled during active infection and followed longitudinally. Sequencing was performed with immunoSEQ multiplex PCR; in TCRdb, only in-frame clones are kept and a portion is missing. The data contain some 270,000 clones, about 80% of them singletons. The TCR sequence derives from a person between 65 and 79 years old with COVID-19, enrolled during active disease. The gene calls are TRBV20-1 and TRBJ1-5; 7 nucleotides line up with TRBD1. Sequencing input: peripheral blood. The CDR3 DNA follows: TGCAGTGCTAGTCGCGCAGGGGGGCTGGATCAGCCCCAGCATTTT. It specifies CSASRAGGLDQPQHF.